The sample holds one count of the clone carrying this T cell receptor (beta chain). The germline gives CDR1 KGHDR, CDR2 SFDVKD. The J segment lost 6 bases and the V segment lost 0 bases, leaving 3 bases of the junction unmatched. CDR3 size: 16 residues. This sample is part of a study of blood T cell repertoires in COVID-19. This table comes from immunoSEQ multiplex PCR, and its TCRdb copy is limited to in-frame clones, with some not included. The sample lists over 200,000 clones, 85% to 90% occurring once. The sample was PBMCs or T cells enriched from blood (not recorded which). The J gene is TRBJ2-1, the V gene TRBV24-1; 11 bases are shared with TRBD1. This TCR was recovered from a woman in her fifties or sixties in a cohort exposed to, infected with or recovered from COVID-19 (not recorded which). The CDR3 here is CATSDLGDRGVNEQFF. The DNA of the CDR3 is TGTGCCACCAGTGATTTGGGGGACAGGGGGGTCAATGAGCAGTTCTTC.